What follows are 18 T cell receptor beta chains derived from one specimen sequenced in a study of beta chain features in type 1 diabetes. The investigators reverse transcribed all of the isolated RNA, so they sequenced expressed TCRB transcripts. This table comes from immunoSEQ multiplex PCR, and its TCRdb copy is limited to in-frame clones, with some not included. The sample has a few hundred thousand clones, about 11% seen once. Sequencing was done on a sample of central memory CD4+ T cells from blood. The receptors were gathered from a man aged 18 to 29 in good health.

In its sample, this clone was seen a few times. The chain recombines TRBV10-3 with TRBJ2-3; D is unresolved. The V end was cut by 7 bases, the J end by 0 bases, with 11 bases between. The germline gives CDR1 ENHRY, CDR2 SYGVKD. The CDR3 runs 14 residues. CDR3 protein: CAIKGQTSTDTQYF. For the CDR3, the DNA is TGTGCCATCAAAGGCCAGACTAGCACAGATACGCAGTATTTT.

A remark on this clone: A junction end diverges from the germline sequence, so it may reflect a read error. This chain uses TRBV29-1 with TRBJ2-6, with TRBD2 matching over 13 bases. The germline V gene has CDR1 SQVTM and CDR2 ANQGSEA. The length of the CDR3 is 16 residues. Here the CDR3 DNA reads TGCCGCGTTGGAGGGACTAGCGGGACGGGGGCCAACGTCCTGACTTTC. Its protein product is CRVGGTSGTGANVLTF.

This clone was detected a few times. The chain couples TRBV9 to TRBJ2-1; D is unresolved. The ends were cut back, 0 bases at V and 8 bases at J, with 9 bases in the middle. The CDR3 consists of 13 residues. CDR1 is SGDLS, CDR2 YYNGEE, per germline. CDR3 amino acids: CASSVASMHEQFF. The CDR3 bases are TGTGCCAGCAGCGTAGCAAGTATGCATGAGCAGTTCTTC.

The table lists this clone with a few counts. At one of its ends the junction is not consistent with the germline gene, which may arise from a read error. The V call is TRBV29-1, the J call TRBJ1-3; D ambiguous. CDR1 is SQVTM, CDR2 ANQGSEA, per germline. This CDR3 has 14 amino acids. The CDR3 nucleotides read TGCAGCGTGGAAGTAGATACTACCGGAAACACCATATATTTT. It specifies CSVEVDTTGNTIYF.

This clone was detected only a few times. The rearrangement links TRBV14 to TRBJ2-7; tentative D call: TRBD2 (6 bases). Trimming took off 4 bases at V and 4 bases at J, with 17 bases between the two ends. Germline CDR1 is SGHDN and CDR2 is FVKESK. The CDR3 has 15 residues. The CDR3 here is CASSPWASEVYEQYF. The CDR3 nucleotides read TGTGCCAGCAGCCCCTGGGCTAGCGAGGTATACGAGCAGTACTTC. The full variable domain, rest sourced from reference TRBV14 and TRBJ2-7, is EAGVTQFPSHSVIEKGQTVTLRCDPISGHDNLYWYRRVMGKEIKFLLHFVKESKQDESGMPNNRFLAERTGGTYSTLKVQPAELEDSGVYFCASSPWASEVYEQYFGPGTRLTVT.

About this clone: A much larger clonotype is one base distant, so this may be a read error. The chain carries TRBV11-2 and TRBJ2-7; D perhaps matches TRBD2 (7 bases). The V gene lost 0 bases and the J gene lost 4 bases, with 13 bases spanning the gap. This CDR3 spans 15 amino acids. Germline CDR1 is SGHAT and CDR2 is FQNNGV. This CDR3 is CASSLEGGGVYEQYF. CDR3 nucleotide sequence: TGTGCCAGCAGCTTAGAAGGGGGGGGAGTTTACGAGCAGTACTTC.

Only a few counts were recorded for this clone. V is TRBV27 and J is TRBJ1-2; 7 bases align to TRBD1. The ends lost 3 bases at V and 2 bases at J; junction bases unmatched: 3. Germline values: CDR1 MNHEY, CDR2 SMNVEV (reference sequence). CDR3 length: 14 residues. For the CDR3, the DNA is TGTGCCAGCAGTTTCCAGGGGGGCAACTATGGCTACACCTTC. This gives the protein CASSFQGGNYGYTF.

The chain recombines TRBV6-5 with TRBJ1-5; 8 nucleotides line up with TRBD1. From germline, CDR1 is MNHEY and CDR2 SVGAGI. The CDR3 runs 14 residues. The V gene end was trimmed by 6 bases and the J gene end by 2 bases; junction bases not matched to a gene: 3. The CDR3 spells CASSQDRGNQPQHF. The CDR3, as DNA: TGTGCCAGCAGCCAGGACAGGGGCAATCAGCCCCAGCATTTT.

This clone was seen more than once but under ten times. The V gene is TRBV18, the J gene TRBJ1-1; D unresolved. Germline loops: CDR1 KGHSH, CDR2 LQKENI. Trimming took off 2 bases at V and 3 bases at J, with 13 bases between the two ends. The CDR3 covers 15 residues. The CDR3 spells CASSPGQQRDTEAFF. In DNA form, the CDR3 reads TGTGCCAGCTCACCAGGGCAGCAAAGGGACACTGAAGCTTTCTTT.

In this sample, this clone turned up a few times. The chain joins TRBV27 to TRBJ2-1, with D uncertain. The CDR3 loop spans 13 amino acids. The ends were cut back, 6 bases at V and 5 bases at J, with 11 bases in the middle. Germline V CDR1 and CDR2: MNHEY, SMNVEV (reference sequence). The CDR3 is CASRNYNHNEQFF. The CDR3 DNA sequence: TGTGCCAGCAGAAATTATAATCACAATGAGCAGTTCTTC.

For the CDR3, the DNA is TGCGCCAGCAGCCGGACCGGACAATCCGCCTACGAGCAGTACTTC. Its translation is CASSRTGQSAYEQYF. This chain uses TRBV4-1 with TRBJ2-7, with D perhaps TRBD1 (5 bases). There are 15 residues in the CDR3. V was shortened by 4 bases and J by 2 bases, with 15 bases between the two germline ends. Germline CDR1 reads MGHRA; CDR2 reads YSYEKL.

The CDR3 protein is CASSSQSTDTQYF. DNA for the CDR3: TGTGCCAGCAGCTCGCAGAGCACAGATACGCAGTATTTT. The V and J genes are TRBV7-2 and TRBJ2-3; no clear D. Germline values: CDR1 SGHTA, CDR2 FQGNSA. The CDR3 is 13 residues long. With 4 bases removed from V and 0 bases from J, the gap between germline ends came to 5 bases.

The V gene is TRBV27, the J gene TRBJ2-1; no clear D. Germline V gives CDR1 MNHEY, CDR2 SMNVEV (reference sequence). The CDR3 is 13 residues long. The V end lost 7 bases, the J end lost 4 bases, and 11 bases lay between the germline ends. CDR3 residues: CASKRTAYNEQFF. CDR3 nucleotide sequence: TGTGCCAGCAAAAGGACCGCTTACAATGAGCAGTTCTTC.

This clone was picked up many times. V and J are TRBV9 and TRBJ2-6; D is tentatively TRBD1 or TRBD2 (6 bases each). Germline-derived CDR1 and CDR2 are SGDLS and YYNGEE. The CDR3 totals 18 residues. Trimming cost V 4 bases and J 3 bases, with 20 bases left between them. The CDR3 DNA reads as TGTGCCAGCAGCCCAGGGGACTGGGGGGCGTTTGGGGCCAACGTCCTGACTTTC. This sequence encodes CASSPGDWGAFGANVLTF.

In its sample, this clone was seen a few times. The chain employs TRBV5-6 and TRBJ2-1; a possible D gene is TRBD1 (5 bases). Trimming removed 2 bases at V and 9 bases at J, with 15 bases between. There are 14 residues in the CDR3. Germline-derived CDR1 and CDR2 are SGHDT and YYEEEE. In DNA, the CDR3 is TGTGCCAGCAGCTTCAGGGAAGGGCTGGGTGAGCAGTTCTTC. It specifies CASSFREGLGEQFF.

The chain links TRBV7-8 to TRBJ2-1, with TRBD2 matching 12 bases. Germline CDR1 SGHVS, CDR2 FQNEAQ. V shed 8 bases, J shed 4 bases, and the junction held 3 bases outside the gene matches. The CDR3 sequence is 14 residues long. The CDR3 spells CASFLAGGYNEQFF. Written as DNA, the CDR3 is TGTGCCAGCTTTCTAGCGGGAGGGTACAATGAGCAGTTCTTC.

At least ten counts were recorded for this clone. The genes are TRBV19 and TRBJ2-2; weak D call: TRBD2 (5 bases). The germline V and J ends were trimmed by 5 bases and 8 bases, with 9 bases remaining between them. The CDR3 contains 12 residues. Per germline, CDR1 LNHDA and CDR2 SQIVND (reference sequence). The CDR3 here is CASSLWEGELFF. DNA for the CDR3: TGTGCCAGTAGTTTGTGGGAGGGGGAGCTGTTTTTT.

The chain is built from TRBV29-1 and TRBJ2-7, with 8 bases lining up with TRBD1. The germline CDR1 and CDR2 sequences are SQVTM and ANQGSEA. This CDR3 has 15 residues. After removal of 6 bases from V and 0 bases from J, the junction contained 10 bases not matched to a gene. The DNA of the CDR3 is TGCAGCGTCGATTCCAGGGGGCCCCACTCCTACGAGCAGTACTTC. Translation gives CSVDSRGPHSYEQYF.